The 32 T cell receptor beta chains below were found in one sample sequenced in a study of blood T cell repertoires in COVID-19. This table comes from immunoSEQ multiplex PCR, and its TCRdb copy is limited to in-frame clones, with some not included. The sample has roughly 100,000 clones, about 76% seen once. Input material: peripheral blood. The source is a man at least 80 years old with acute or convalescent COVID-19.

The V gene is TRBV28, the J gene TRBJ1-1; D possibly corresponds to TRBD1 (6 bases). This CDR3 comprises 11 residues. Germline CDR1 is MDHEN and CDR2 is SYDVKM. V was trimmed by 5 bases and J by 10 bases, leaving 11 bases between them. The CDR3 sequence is CASSTGYGAFF. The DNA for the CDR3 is TGTGCCAGCAGTACAGGGTACGGAGCTTTCTTT. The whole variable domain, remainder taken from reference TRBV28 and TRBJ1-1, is DVKVTQSSRYLVKRTGEKVFLECVQDMDHENMFWYRQDPGLGLRLIYFSYDVKMKEKGDIPEGYSVSREKKERFSLILESASTNQTSMYLCASSTGYGAFFGQGTRLTVV.

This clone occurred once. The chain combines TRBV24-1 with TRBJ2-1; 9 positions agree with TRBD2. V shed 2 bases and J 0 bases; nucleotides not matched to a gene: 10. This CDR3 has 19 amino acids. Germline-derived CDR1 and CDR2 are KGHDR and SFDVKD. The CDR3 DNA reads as TGTGCCACCAGTGATTCTAGAGCGGGAGGCCGGAGCTCCTACAATGAGCAGTTCTTC. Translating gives CATSDSRAGGRSSYNEQFF.

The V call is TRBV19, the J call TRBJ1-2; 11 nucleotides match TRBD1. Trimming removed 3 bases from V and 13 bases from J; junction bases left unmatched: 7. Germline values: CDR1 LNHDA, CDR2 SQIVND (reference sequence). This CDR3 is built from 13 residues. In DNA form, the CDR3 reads TGTGCCAGTAGTATCGGACAGGGGGCGATAACCACCTTC. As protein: CASSIGQGAITTF.

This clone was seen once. Here the CDR3 DNA reads TGTGCCAGCAGTTTGGGGACAGTTCCAAATTCACCCCTCCACTTT. This sequence encodes CASSLGTVPNSPLHF. The chain couples TRBV27 to TRBJ1-6, with TRBD1 matching 7 bases. Germline V lookup: CDR1 MNHEY, CDR2 SMNVEV (reference sequence). J lost 7 bases, V lost 3 bases, and 6 bases had no gene match. This CDR3 comprises 15 residues.

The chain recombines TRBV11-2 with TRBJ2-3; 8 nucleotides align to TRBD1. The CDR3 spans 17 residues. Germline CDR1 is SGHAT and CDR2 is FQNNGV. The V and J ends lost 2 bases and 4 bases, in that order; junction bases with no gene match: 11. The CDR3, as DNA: TGTGCCAGCAGCTTATGGGGGGCAGGGGGCGTACCAGATACGCAGTATTTT. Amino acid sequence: CASSLWGAGGVPDTQYF.

DNA of the CDR3: TGTGCCAGCAGCGTAGCGGGAGGGCCGACCGGGGAGCTGTTTTTT. Residues: CASSVAGGPTGELFF. The chain employs TRBV9 and TRBJ2-2; 8 bases match TRBD2. This CDR3 comprises 15 residues. The ends lost 0 bases at V and 5 bases at J; junction bases unmatched: 3. CDR1 is SGDLS, CDR2 YYNGEE, per germline.

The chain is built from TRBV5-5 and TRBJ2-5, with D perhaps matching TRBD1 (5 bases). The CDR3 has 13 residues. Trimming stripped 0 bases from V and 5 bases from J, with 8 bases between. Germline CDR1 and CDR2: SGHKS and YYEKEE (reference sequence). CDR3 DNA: TGTGCCAGCAGCTTGGGACAGTGGGAGACCCAGTACTTC. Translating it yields CASSLGQWETQYF.

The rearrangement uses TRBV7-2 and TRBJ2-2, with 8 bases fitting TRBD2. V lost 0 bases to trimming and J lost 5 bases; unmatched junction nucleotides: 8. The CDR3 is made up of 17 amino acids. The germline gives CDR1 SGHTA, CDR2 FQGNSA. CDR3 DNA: TGTGCCAGCAGCTTAGCGCTTAGCGGGGCCCGGACCGGGGAGCTGTTTTTT. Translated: CASSLALSGARTGELFF.

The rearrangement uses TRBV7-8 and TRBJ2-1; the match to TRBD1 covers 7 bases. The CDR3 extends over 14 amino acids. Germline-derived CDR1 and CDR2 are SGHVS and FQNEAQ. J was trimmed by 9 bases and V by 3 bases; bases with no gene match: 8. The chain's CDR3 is CASSLDLQGSEQFF. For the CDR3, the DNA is TGTGCCAGCAGCTTGGACCTACAGGGGAGTGAGCAGTTCTTC.

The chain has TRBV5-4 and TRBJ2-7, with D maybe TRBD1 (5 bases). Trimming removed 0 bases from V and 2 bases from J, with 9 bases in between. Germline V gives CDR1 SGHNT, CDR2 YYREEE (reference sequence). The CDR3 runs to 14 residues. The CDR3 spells CASSLGEGAYEQYF. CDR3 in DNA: TGTGCCAGCAGCTTGGGTGAAGGGGCCTACGAGCAGTACTTC.

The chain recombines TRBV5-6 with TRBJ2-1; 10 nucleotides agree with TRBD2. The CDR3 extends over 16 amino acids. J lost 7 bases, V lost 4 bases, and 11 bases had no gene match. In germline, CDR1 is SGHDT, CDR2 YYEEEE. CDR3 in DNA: TGTGCCAGCAGCCCGGTGGTGGGACTAGCGTTTAATGAGCAGTTCTTC. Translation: CASSPVVGLAFNEQFF.

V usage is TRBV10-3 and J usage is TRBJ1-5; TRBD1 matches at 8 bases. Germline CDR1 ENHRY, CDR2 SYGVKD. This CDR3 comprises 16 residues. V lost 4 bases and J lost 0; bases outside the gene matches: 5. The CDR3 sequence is CAISAQTGDSNQPQHF. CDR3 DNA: TGTGCCATCAGTGCTCAGACAGGGGATAGCAATCAGCCCCAGCATTTT.

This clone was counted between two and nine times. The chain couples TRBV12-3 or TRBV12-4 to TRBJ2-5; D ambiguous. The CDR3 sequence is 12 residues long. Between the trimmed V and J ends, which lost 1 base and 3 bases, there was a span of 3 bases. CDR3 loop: CASSLGEETQYF. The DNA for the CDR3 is TGTGCCAGCAGTTTAGGCGAAGAGACCCAGTACTTC.

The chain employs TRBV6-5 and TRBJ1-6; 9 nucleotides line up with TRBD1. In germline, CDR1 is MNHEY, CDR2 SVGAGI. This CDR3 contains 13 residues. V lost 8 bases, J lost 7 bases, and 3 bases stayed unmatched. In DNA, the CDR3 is TGTGCCAGCTCCGGGACAGGGAATTCACCCCTCCACTTT. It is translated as CASSGTGNSPLHF.

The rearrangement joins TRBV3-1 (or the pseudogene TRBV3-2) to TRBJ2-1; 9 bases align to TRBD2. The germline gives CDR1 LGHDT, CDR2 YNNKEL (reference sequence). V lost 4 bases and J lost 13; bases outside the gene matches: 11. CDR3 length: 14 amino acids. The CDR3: CASSPYRAGGKQFF. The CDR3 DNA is TGTGCCAGCAGCCCGTACCGAGCGGGGGGCAAACAGTTCTTC.

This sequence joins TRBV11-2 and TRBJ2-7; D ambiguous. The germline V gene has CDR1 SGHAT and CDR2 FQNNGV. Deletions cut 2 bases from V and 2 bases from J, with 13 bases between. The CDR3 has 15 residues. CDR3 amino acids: CASSLRLVSPYEQYF. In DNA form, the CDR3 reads TGTGCCAGCAGCTTAAGACTGGTTTCCCCCTACGAGCAGTACTTC.

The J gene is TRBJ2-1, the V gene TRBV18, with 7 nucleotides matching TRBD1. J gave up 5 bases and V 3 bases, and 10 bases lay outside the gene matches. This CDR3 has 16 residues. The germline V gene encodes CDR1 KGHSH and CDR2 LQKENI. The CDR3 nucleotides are TGTGCCAGCTCACCTTTACAGGGGAAATGGAACAATGAGCAGTTCTTC. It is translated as CASSPLQGKWNNEQFF.

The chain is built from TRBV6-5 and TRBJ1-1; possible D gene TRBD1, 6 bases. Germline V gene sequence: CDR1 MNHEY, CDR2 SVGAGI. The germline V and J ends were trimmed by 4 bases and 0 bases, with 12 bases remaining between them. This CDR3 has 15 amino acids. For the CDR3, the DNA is TGTGCCAGCAGTTTCAACAGGGACCTGAACACTGAAGCTTTCTTT. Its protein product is CASSFNRDLNTEAFF.

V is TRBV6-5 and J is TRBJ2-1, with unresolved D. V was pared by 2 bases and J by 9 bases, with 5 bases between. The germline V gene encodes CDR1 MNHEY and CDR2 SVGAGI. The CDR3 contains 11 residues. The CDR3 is CASSYTGEQFF. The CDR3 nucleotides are TGTGCCAGCAGTTACACGGGTGAGCAGTTCTTC.

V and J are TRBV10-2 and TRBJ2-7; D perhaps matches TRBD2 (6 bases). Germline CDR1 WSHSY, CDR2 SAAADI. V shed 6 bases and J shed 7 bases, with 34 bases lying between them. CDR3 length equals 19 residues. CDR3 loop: CASSSQGRGGFRLSLEQYF. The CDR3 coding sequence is TGCGCCAGCAGCAGCCAGGGTAGAGGAGGGTTTAGGTTGTCCCTGGAGCAGTACTTC.

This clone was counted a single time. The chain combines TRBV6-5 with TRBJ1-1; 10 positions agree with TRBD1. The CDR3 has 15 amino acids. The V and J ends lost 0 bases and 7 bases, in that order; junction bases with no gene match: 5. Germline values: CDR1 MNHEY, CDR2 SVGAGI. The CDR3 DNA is TGTGCCAGCAGTTACTCTTGGGACAGGGGTGTTGAAGCTTTCTTT. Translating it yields CASSYSWDRGVEAFF.

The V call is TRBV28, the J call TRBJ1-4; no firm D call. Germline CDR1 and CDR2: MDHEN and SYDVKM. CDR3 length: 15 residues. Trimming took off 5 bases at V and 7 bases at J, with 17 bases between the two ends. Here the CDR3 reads CASSASLPRGEKLFF. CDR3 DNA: TGTGCCAGCAGTGCAAGTCTCCCCCGGGGTGAAAAACTGTTTTTT.

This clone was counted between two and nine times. The CDR3 here is CASRSDSYSGNTIYF. CDR3 nucleotides: TGTGCCAGCAGGTCGGACAGTTACTCTGGAAACACCATATATTTT. V usage is TRBV28 and J usage is TRBJ1-3, with TRBD1 as a possible D gene (6 bases). The germline V and J ends were trimmed by 6 bases and 0 bases, with 12 bases remaining between them. The CDR3 contains 15 residues. The germline CDR1 and CDR2 sequences are MDHEN and SYDVKM.

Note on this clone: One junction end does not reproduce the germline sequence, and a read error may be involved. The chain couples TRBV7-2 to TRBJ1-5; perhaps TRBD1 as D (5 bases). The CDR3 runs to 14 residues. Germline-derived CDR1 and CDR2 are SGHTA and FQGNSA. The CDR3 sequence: CVSSVDMGGQPQHF. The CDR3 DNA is TGTGTCAGCAGCGTAGATATGGGGGGTCAGCCCCAGCATTTT. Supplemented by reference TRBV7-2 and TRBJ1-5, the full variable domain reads GAGVSQSPSNKVTEKGKDVELRCDPISGHTALYWYRQSLGQGLEFLIYFQGNSAPDKSGLPSDRFSAERTGGSVSTLTIQRTQQEDSAVYLCVSSVDMGGQPQHFGDGTRLSIL.

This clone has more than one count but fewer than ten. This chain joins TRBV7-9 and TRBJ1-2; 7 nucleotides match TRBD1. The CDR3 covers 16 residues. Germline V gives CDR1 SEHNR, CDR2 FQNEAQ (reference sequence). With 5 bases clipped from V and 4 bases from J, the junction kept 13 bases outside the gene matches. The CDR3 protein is CASSPQRGRAIYGYTF. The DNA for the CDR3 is TGTGCCAGCAGCCCGCAGAGGGGGCGAGCGATCTATGGCTACACCTTC.

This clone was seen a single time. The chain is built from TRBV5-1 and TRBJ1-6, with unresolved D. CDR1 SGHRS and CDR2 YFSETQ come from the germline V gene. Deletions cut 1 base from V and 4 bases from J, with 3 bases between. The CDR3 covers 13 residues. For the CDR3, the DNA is TGCGCCAGCAGCTTGTCTTATAATTCACCCCTCCACTTT. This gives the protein CASSLSYNSPLHF.

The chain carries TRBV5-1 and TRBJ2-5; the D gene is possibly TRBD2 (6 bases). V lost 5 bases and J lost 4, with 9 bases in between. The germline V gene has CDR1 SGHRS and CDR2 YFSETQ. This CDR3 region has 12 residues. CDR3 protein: CASRMEGETQYF. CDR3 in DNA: TGCGCCAGCAGGATGGAGGGAGAGACCCAGTACTTC.

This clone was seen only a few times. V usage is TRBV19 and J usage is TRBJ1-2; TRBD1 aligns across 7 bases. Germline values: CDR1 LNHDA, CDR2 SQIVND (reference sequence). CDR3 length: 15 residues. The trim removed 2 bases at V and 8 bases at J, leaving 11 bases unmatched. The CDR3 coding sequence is TGTGCCAGTAGTATACTAGGACAGGCCTTCTCGGGCTACACCTTC. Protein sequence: CASSILGQAFSGYTF.

CDR3 bases: TGTGCCAGTAGTATCCGACCGGGGGAGCAGTACTTC. Protein sequence: CASSIRPGEQYF. V is TRBV19 and J is TRBJ2-7; a possible D gene is TRBD2 (5 bases). Between the trimmed V and J ends, which lost 3 bases and 7 bases, there was a span of 10 bases. Per the germline V gene, CDR1 is LNHDA and CDR2 is SQIVND (reference sequence). The CDR3 sequence is 12 residues long.

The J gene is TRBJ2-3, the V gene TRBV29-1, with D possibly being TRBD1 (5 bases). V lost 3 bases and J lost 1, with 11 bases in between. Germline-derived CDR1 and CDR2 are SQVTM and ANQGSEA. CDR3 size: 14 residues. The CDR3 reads CSVDDFRGTDTQYF. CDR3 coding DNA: TGCAGCGTTGATGATTTCAGGGGCACAGATACGCAGTATTTT.

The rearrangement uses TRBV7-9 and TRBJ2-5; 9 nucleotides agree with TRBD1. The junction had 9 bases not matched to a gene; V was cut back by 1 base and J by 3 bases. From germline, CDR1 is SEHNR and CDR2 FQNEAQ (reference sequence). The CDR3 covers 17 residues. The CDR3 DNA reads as TGTGCCAGCAGCTTAGGGATAGGACAGGGGTATGAAGAGACCCAGTACTTC. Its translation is CASSLGIGQGYEETQYF.

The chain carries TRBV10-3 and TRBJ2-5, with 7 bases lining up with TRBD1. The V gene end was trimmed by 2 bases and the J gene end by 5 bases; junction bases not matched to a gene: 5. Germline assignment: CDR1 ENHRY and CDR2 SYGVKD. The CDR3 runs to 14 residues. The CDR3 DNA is TGTGCCATCAGTGAGGGGACAGATGGGGAGACCCAGTACTTC. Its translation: CAISEGTDGETQYF.